These T cell receptor beta chains were read from a single sample in a study of blood T cells in healthy people across ages. One entry per CDR3 protein results from TCRdb running MiXCR on the 5' RACE reads. The sample includes around 650,000 distinct CDR3 sequences, roughly 32% seen only once; the top ten take about 16%. Sequenced material: blood. The receptor source for this set is a woman of 80 years or more in good health. Both conserved end residues are part of each CDR3. The D gene is left open where the match is weak. Size is stated for part of the rows, as once, few or many counts, or as a class when the clone is expanded.

-	TRBV20-1	few	TRBJ2-7	CSARNRVFSGEQYF	TGCAGTGCTAGAAACAGGGTGTTCTCGGGCGAGCAGTACTTC
-	TRBV6-1	-	TRBJ2-1	CASSDTGGWYNEQFF	TGTGCCAGCAGTGACACGGGGGGCTGGTACAATGAGCAGTTCTTC
-	TRBV9	-	TRBJ2-3	CASNPTDSTDTQYF	TGTGCCAGCAACCCGACAGACAGCACAGATACGCAGTATTTT
TRBD2	TRBV27	-	TRBJ2-7	CASRLLAGGTEQYF	TGTGCCAGCAGACTACTAGCGGGGGGGACCGAGCAGTACTTC
TRBD2	TRBV4-2	-	TRBJ2-5	CASSPSTSGVTGEQYF	TGTGCCAGCAGCCCATCGACTAGCGGGGTAACGGGGGAGCAGTACTTC
-	TRBV6-1	-	TRBJ1-5	CASGADGRNQPQHF	TGTGCCAGCGGCGCGGACGGGAGAAATCAGCCCCAGCATTTT
TRBD2	TRBV7-2	many	TRBJ2-1	CASSLLAGLYNEQFF	TGTGCCAGCAGCTTACTAGCGGGGCTCTACAATGAGCAGTTCTTC
TRBD2	TRBV9	many	TRBJ2-1	CASSVAGTSGGPSSYNEQFF	TGTGCCAGCAGCGTAGCGGGGACTAGCGGGGGCCCGAGCTCCTACAATGAGCAGTTCTTC
-	TRBV5-1	few	TRBJ2-4	CASSHEWAKNIQYF	TGCGCCAGCAGCCATGAGTGGGCCAAAAACATTCAGTACTTC
-	TRBV20-1	-	TRBJ2-7	CSARAQSMNYEQYF	TGCAGTGCCAGAGCACAAAGCATGAATTACGAGCAGTACTTC
-	TRBV7-9	few	TRBJ1-5	CASSLDQDRQPQHF	TGTGCCAGCAGCTTAGATCAGGACAGACAGCCCCAGCATTTT
TRBD1	TRBV28	many	TRBJ2-5	CASSLIEQGRETQYF	TGTGCCAGCAGTTTAATAGAACAGGGGAGAGAGACCCAGTACTTC
TRBD1	TRBV20-1	many	TRBJ2-5	CSAGGQTGETQYF	TGCAGTGCTGGGGGACAGACCGGAGAGACCCAGTACTTC
-	TRBV7-2	many	TRBJ1-1	CASSLVLSLEAFF	TGTGCCAGCAGCTTAGTTTTGTCCCTTGAAGCTTTCTTT
-	TRBV5-5	-	TRBJ1-6	CASSLRGGWSPLHF	TGTGCCAGCAGCTTGAGAGGAGGGTGGTCACCCCTCCACTTT
-	TRBV7-9	few	TRBJ1-1	CASSLVGRGMGTEAFF	TGTGCCAGCAGCTTAGTTGGCAGGGGTATGGGCACTGAAGCTTTCTTT
-	TRBV7-2	few	TRBJ1-1	CASSLAWGQGASFF	-
-	TRBV25-1	few	TRBJ1-4	CASTPGGRDEKLFF	TGTGCCAGCACCCCTGGGGGGCGGGACGAAAAACTGTTTTTT
TRBD2	TRBV7-9	-	TRBJ2-7	CASSSGLADSYEQYF	TGTGCCAGCAGCTCGGGACTAGCGGACTCCTACGAGCAGTACTTC
-	TRBV2	-	TRBJ1-2	CASSADRRPTDGYTF	TGTGCCAGCAGTGCCGACAGGAGACCGACGGATGGCTACACCTTC
TRBD2	TRBV12-3/TRBV12-4	many	TRBJ2-4	CASSNQQNSGGLDIQYF	TGTGCCAGCTCCAATCAGCAGAATAGCGGGGGGCTTGACATTCAGTACTTC
TRBD1	TRBV30	many	TRBJ2-1	CAWSRDRGNEQFF	TGTGCCTGGTCCCGGGACAGGGGCAATGAGCAGTTCTTC
-	TRBV20-1	many	TRBJ1-1	CSARAGGGDTEAFF	TGCAGTGCTAGAGCCGGGGGTGGGGACACTGAAGCTTTCTTT
-	TRBV7-2	many	TRBJ2-5	CASSLAEGLGTQYF	TGTGCCAGCAGCTTAGCCGAGGGCTTGGGGACCCAGTACTTC
TRBD1	TRBV5-1	-	TRBJ1-6	CASSTPGQGNSPLHF	TGCGCCAGCAGCACGCCGGGACAGGGGAATTCACCCCTCCACTTT
-	TRBV29-1	-	TRBJ2-7	CSFLSRRGGEQYF	TGCAGCTTCCTCAGCAGGAGGGGAGGCGAGCAGTACTTC
TRBD1	TRBV9	many	TRBJ1-2	CASSVSQQGLSGYTF	TGTGCCAGCAGCGTAAGTCAACAGGGGCTAAGCGGCTACACCTTC
TRBD2	TRBV2	many	TRBJ2-1	CASTSGGLTSGGILYNEQFF	TGTGCCAGCACCTCCGGGGGGCTTACTAGCGGGGGGATTCTTTACAATGAGCAGTTCTTC
TRBD2	TRBV12-3/TRBV12-4	few	TRBJ2-1	CAGSPSGGANEQFF	TGTGCCGGCAGTCCTAGCGGGGGGGCCAATGAGCAGTTCTTC
-	TRBV6-1	-	TRBJ1-4	CASRDGRLGNEELFF	TGTGCCAGCAGGGATGGACGGCTGGGCAATGAAGAACTGTTTTTT
-	TRBV20-1	-	TRBJ2-7	CSARGPRSWGNEQYF	TGCAGTGCTAGAGGGCCACGCTCCTGGGGAAACGAGCAGTACTTC
TRBD2	TRBV20-1	many	TRBJ2-4	CSARAPGLAGGRAKNIQYF	TGCAGTGCTAGAGCCCCGGGACTAGCGGGGGGGAGGGCCAAAAACATTCAGTACTTC